This entry lists 22 T cell receptor beta chains sequenced from one sample in a study of T cell changes during pregnancy in multiple sclerosis. Generated by immunoSEQ multiplex PCR, the TCRdb table keeps only in-frame clones and is missing some. The sample holds about 70,000 clones, around 90% seen once. The sample consisted of CD4+ T cells from peripheral blood mononuclear cells, taken after pregnancy. Source of these receptors: a female donor with multiple sclerosis, enrolled in a pregnancy study.

This chain links TRBV7-8 with TRBJ1-1; D ambiguous. The CDR3 has 14 amino acids. The germline CDR1 and CDR2 sequences are SGHVS and FQNEAQ. Trimming removed 1 base at V and 1 base at J, with 7 bases between. The CDR3 sequence: CASSLEVRNTEAFF. The CDR3 nucleotides read TGTGCCAGCAGCTTAGAAGTCAGGAACACTGAAGCTTTCTTT.

This clone was seen a single time. The chain joins TRBV7-9 to TRBJ2-1, with a tentative D call TRBD2 (6 bases). CDR1 SEHNR and CDR2 FQNEAQ come from the germline V gene (reference sequence). The CDR3 contains 15 residues. V lost 2 bases and J 1 base, leaving 9 bases between the germline ends. Here the CDR3 reads CASSLWAGSYNEQFF. CDR3 nucleotides: TGTGCCAGCAGCTTATGGGCGGGATCCTACAATGAGCAGTTCTTC.

This chain joins TRBV9 and TRBJ2-1, with D possibly matching TRBD1 (5 bases). Germline V lookup: CDR1 SGDLS, CDR2 YYNGEE. Trimming took off 5 bases at V and 6 bases at J, with 12 bases between the two ends. CDR3 length equals 13 residues. The chain's CDR3 is CASSRDSLNEQFF. DNA of the CDR3: TGTGCCAGCAGTAGAGACAGCCTCAATGAGCAGTTCTTC.

The rearrangement uses TRBV6-6 and TRBJ2-7, with 8 bases fitting TRBD1. The CDR3 spans 13 residues. V was clipped by 5 bases and J by 3 bases; unmatched bases: 3. Germline CDR1 is MNHNY and CDR2 is SVGAGI (reference sequence). The chain's CDR3 is CASSLDRGYEQYF. The CDR3 nucleotides are TGTGCCAGCAGTCTTGACAGGGGCTACGAGCAGTACTTC.

The chain couples TRBV5-8 to TRBJ2-2; TRBD2 matches at 14 bases. The germline V gene encodes CDR1 SGHTS and CDR2 YDEGEE. J lost 5 bases, V lost 5 bases, and 11 bases had no gene match. The CDR3 contains 18 residues. In nucleotides, the CDR3 is TGTGCCAGCAGTTCGTCGGGACTAGCGGGGGCGGTAACCGGGGAGCTGTTTTTT. It specifies CASSSSGLAGAVTGELFF. Using reference TRBV5-8 and TRBJ2-2 for the parts outside the CDR3, the full variable domain is EAGVTQSPTHLIKTRGQQATLRCSPISGHTSVYWYQQALGLGLQFLLWYDEGEERNRGNFPPRFSGRQFPNYSSELNVNALELEDSALYLCASSSSGLAGAVTGELFFGEGSRLTVL.

This rearrangement joins TRBV19 to TRBJ1-1; TRBD1 matches at 9 bases. After removal of 9 bases from V and 7 bases from J, the junction contained 18 bases not matched to a gene. Germline V CDR1 and CDR2: LNHDA, SQIVND (reference sequence). CDR3 length: 16 residues. CDR3 DNA: TGTGCCAGCAGACTTAAATCCTGGACAGGGGAAGATGAAGCTTTCTTT. It encodes CASRLKSWTGEDEAFF.

CDR3 amino acids: CASNSGGSGNTIYF. The CDR3 DNA is TGTGCCAGCAATTCAGGGGGCTCTGGAAACACCATATATTTT. V usage is TRBV6-5 and J usage is TRBJ1-3; 7 bases line up with TRBD1. Germline CDR1 and CDR2: MNHEY and SVGAGI. The CDR3 totals 14 residues. Trimming removed 7 bases from V and 0 bases from J; junction bases left unmatched: 3.

This clone was observed a few times. V usage is TRBV5-5 and J usage is TRBJ2-5, with D perhaps matching TRBD1 (6 bases). The CDR3 totals 17 residues. CDR1 is SGHKS, CDR2 YYEKEE, per germline (reference sequence). V lost 2 bases to trimming and J lost 4 bases, with 21 bases between them. Written as DNA, the CDR3 is TGTGCCAGCAGCTTTCTCCCTCTAACAGGGACGGGAGAGACCCAGTACTTC. Protein product: CASSFLPLTGTGETQYF.

V and J are TRBV7-9 and TRBJ2-2; 8 bases align to TRBD1. Germline V gene lookup returns CDR1 SEHNR and CDR2 FQNEAQ (reference sequence). Losses at the gene ends were 4 bases for V and 6 bases for J; bases not matched to a gene: 1. There are 13 residues in the CDR3. The CDR3 DNA follows: TGTGCCAGCAGCTCGGACAGGGCCGGGGAGCTGTTTTTT. Translated, it gives CASSSDRAGELFF. Complete variable domain (other parts from reference TRBV7-9 and TRBJ2-2): DTGVSQNPRHKITKRGQNVTFRCDPISEHNRLYWYRQTLGQGPEFLTYFQNEAQLEKSRLLSDRFSAERPKGSFSTLEIQRTEQGDSAMYLCASSSDRAGELFFGEGSRLTVL.

The rearrangement uses TRBV10-2 and TRBJ2-7, with 7 bases lining up with TRBD2. The CDR3 contains 14 residues. V shed 11 bases and J 2 bases; nucleotides not matched to a gene: 12. The V gene's germline CDR1 is WSHSY and CDR2 SAAADI. The CDR3 nucleotides are TGCGCCGTTCGGAGTGGCGGGAGCACCTACGAGCAGTACTTC. It translates to CAVRSGGSTYEQYF.

The chain is built from TRBV10-3 and TRBJ1-3, with 8 positions matching TRBD1. The V gene's germline CDR1 is ENHRY and CDR2 SYGVKD. The CDR3 sequence is 15 residues long. The ends lost 6 bases at V and 4 bases at J; junction bases unmatched: 8. The CDR3 region is CAISRQGIIGNTIYF. The CDR3 nucleotides read TGTGCCATCAGCAGACAGGGGATAATAGGAAACACCATATATTTT.

This clone appeared a single time. The J gene is TRBJ1-2, the V gene TRBV6-1, with D unclear. Germline V gene lookup returns CDR1 MNHNS and CDR2 SASEGT. The length of the CDR3 is 14 residues. Trimming stripped 4 bases from V and 4 bases from J, with 13 bases between. The CDR3 bases are TGTGCCAGCAGTGCGGGGATGTTACTCTATGGCTACACCTTC. Amino acids: CASSAGMLLYGYTF.

V is TRBV19 and J is TRBJ1-1; TRBD1 matches at 7 bases. Unmatched junction bases numbered 9, after V lost 7 bases and J lost 4 bases. CDR3 length: 14 residues. Germline V lookup: CDR1 LNHDA, CDR2 SQIVND (reference sequence). Written as DNA, the CDR3 is TGTGCCAGTACGGAGCAGGGGGGAGGCACTGAAGCTTTCTTT. Translated: CASTEQGGGTEAFF.

The V call is TRBV29-1, the J call TRBJ2-5, with D possibly matching TRBD2 (5 bases). The V gene lost 3 bases and the J gene lost 4 bases, with 18 bases spanning the gap. Per germline, CDR1 SQVTM and CDR2 ANQGSEA. The CDR3 is 15 residues long. The CDR3 DNA sequence: TGCAGCGTTGAGGAGGTTTGGGGATCCGGAGAGACCCAGTACTTC. Protein: CSVEEVWGSGETQYF.

The CDR3 DNA reads TGTGCCAGCAGCCAAGGGCGGAGCAATCAGCCCCAGCATTTT. Its translation: CASSQGRSNQPQHF. V gene TRBV4-2 combines with J gene TRBJ1-5; D remains ambiguous. Germline-derived CDR1 and CDR2 are LGHNA and YNFKEQ. The CDR3 loop spans 14 amino acids. Trimming pared 1 base from V and 1 base from J, leaving 5 bases between.

This chain joins TRBV10-2 and TRBJ1-4; D uncertain. Looked up from germline, CDR1 is WSHSY and CDR2 is SAAADI. The V gene lost 6 bases and the J gene lost 5 bases, with 10 bases spanning the gap. The CDR3 extends over 13 amino acids. The CDR3 loop reads CASRRVDNEKLFF. Written as DNA, the CDR3 is TGCGCCAGCAGGAGGGTTGACAATGAAAAACTGTTTTTT.

The gene calls are TRBV6-5 and TRBJ2-5; TRBD1 matches at 7 bases. The CDR3 is 13 amino acids. J gave up 5 bases and V 2 bases, and 2 bases lay outside the gene matches. Germline-derived CDR1 and CDR2 are MNHEY and SVGAGI. CDR3 nucleotide sequence: TGTGCCAGCAGTTACGTACAGGGGGAGACCCAGTACTTC. Encoded protein: CASSYVQGETQYF.

The V and J genes are TRBV30 and TRBJ1-2; D is uncertain. The CDR3 spans 13 residues. Germline assignment: CDR1 GTSNPN and CDR2 SVGIG (reference sequence). The V gene lost 3 bases and the J gene lost 3 bases, with 11 bases spanning the gap. As DNA, the CDR3 is TGTGCCTGGAGAGGTCGAGGGTACTATGGCTACACCTTC. Translation gives CAWRGRGYYGYTF.

The J gene is TRBJ2-6, the V gene TRBV10-3; D perhaps matches TRBD2 (6 bases). CDR3 length equals 18 residues. CDR1 is ENHRY and CDR2 is SYGVKD in the germline V gene. V was trimmed by 2 bases and J by 0 bases, leaving 14 bases between them. CDR3 sequence (DNA): TGTGCCATCAGTGAGGGGTTGACGGGGGTCTCTGGGGCCAACGTCCTGACTTTC. Its protein is CAISEGLTGVSGANVLTF.

This clone was counted a few times. The rearrangement links TRBV7-8 to TRBJ1-1; 7 nucleotides line up with TRBD1. Per germline, CDR1 SGHVS and CDR2 FQNEAQ. J gave up 5 bases and V 0 bases, and 15 bases lay outside the gene matches. This CDR3 region has 18 residues. The CDR3 DNA is TGTGCCAGCAGCTTAGCCGCTTTCACAGGGGTGATGATGACTGAAGCTTTCTTT. Its translation: CASSLAAFTGVMMTEAFF.

V is TRBV5-6 and J is TRBJ2-7; a possible D gene is TRBD2 (6 bases). CDR1 SGHDT and CDR2 YYEEEE come from the germline V gene. V was clipped by 4 bases and J by 0 bases, with 14 bases between them. There are 15 residues in the CDR3. The CDR3 sequence is CASSRIGGNSYEQYF. In DNA form, the CDR3 reads TGTGCCAGCAGCCGTATAGGAGGGAACTCCTACGAGCAGTACTTC.

This chain uses TRBV5-5 with TRBJ2-3; tentatively, D is TRBD1 (5 bases). CDR1 and CDR2 (germline): SGHKS, YYEKEE (reference sequence). With 4 bases removed from V and 5 bases from J, the gap between germline ends came to 5 bases. The CDR3 contains 11 residues. CDR3 residues: CASSRGDTQYF. CDR3 coding DNA: TGTGCCAGCAGCAGGGGAGATACGCAGTATTTT.